This T cell receptor (beta chain) was identified during a study of CD8+ T cells in alopecia areata. The CDR3 length is 13 residues. The V gene's germline CDR1 is MNHEY and CDR2 SVGAGI. V dropped 8 bases and J dropped 3 bases, with 13 bases sitting between them. As to this clone: Its antigen remains unknown.

cDNA serving as the sequencing template came from extracted, reverse transcribed RNA. Clones were read by immunoSEQ multiplex PCR, and TCRdb kept only the in-frame ones, dropping some. The sample has approximately 98,000 clones, 45% to 60% seen once. Peripheral blood samples and lesional scalp punch biopsies were obtained from alopecia areata patients. Study-level points and caveats: Lesional tissue from the scalp (especially in alopecia totalis/universalis) showed higher clonality than normal scalp. Scalp repertoires also include resident alphabeta T cells from normal skin.

The chain recombines TRBV6-5 with TRBJ1-2, with D possibly TRBD1 on 6 matching bases. The source of this sequence is a human donor with alopecia areata. The sequenced sample consisted of NKG2D-low CD8+ T cells sorted from blood. The CDR3: CASWTVGDYGYTF. DNA for the CDR3: TGTGCCAGCTGGACAGTTGGGGACTATGGCTACACCTTC.